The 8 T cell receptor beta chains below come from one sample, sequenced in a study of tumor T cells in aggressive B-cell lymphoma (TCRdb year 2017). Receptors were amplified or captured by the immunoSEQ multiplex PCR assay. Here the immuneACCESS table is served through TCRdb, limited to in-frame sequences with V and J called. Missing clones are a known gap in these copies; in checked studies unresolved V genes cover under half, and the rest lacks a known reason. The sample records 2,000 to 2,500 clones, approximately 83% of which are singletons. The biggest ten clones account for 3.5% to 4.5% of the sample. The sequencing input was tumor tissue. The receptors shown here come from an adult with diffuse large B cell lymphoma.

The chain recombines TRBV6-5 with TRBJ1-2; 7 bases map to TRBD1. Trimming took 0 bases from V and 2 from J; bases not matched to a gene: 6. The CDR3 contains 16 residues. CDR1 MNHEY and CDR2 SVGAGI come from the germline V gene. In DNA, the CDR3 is TGTGCCAGCAGTTACTCTCTGGAGGGACAGAACTATGGCTACACCTTC. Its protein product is CASSYSLEGQNYGYTF.

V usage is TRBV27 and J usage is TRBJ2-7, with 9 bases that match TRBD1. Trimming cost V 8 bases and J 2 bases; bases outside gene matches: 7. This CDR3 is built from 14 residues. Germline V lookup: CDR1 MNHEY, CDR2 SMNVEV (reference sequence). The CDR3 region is CASSPRDRAYEQYF. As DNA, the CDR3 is TGTGCCAGCTCCCCCAGGGACAGGGCCTACGAGCAGTACTTC.

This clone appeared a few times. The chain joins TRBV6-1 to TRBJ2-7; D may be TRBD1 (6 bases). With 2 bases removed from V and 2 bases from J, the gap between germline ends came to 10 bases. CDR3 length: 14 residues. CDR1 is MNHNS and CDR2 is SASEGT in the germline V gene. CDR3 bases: TGTGCCAGCAGTGAACAGGGGTCGACCTACGAGCAGTACTTC. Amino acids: CASSEQGSTYEQYF.

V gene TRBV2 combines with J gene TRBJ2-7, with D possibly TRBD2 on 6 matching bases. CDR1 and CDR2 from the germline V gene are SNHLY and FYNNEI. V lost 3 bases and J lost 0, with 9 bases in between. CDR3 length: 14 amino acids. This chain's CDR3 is CASSEWDFSYEQYF. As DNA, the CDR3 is TGTGCCAGCAGTGAGTGGGACTTCTCCTACGAGCAGTACTTC.

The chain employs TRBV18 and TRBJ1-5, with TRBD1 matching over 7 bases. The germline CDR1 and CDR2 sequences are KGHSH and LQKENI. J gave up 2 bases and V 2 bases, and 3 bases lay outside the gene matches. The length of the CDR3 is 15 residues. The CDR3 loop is CASSPDGTGNQPQHF. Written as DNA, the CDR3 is TGTGCCAGCTCACCAGACGGGACAGGCAATCAGCCCCAGCATTTT.

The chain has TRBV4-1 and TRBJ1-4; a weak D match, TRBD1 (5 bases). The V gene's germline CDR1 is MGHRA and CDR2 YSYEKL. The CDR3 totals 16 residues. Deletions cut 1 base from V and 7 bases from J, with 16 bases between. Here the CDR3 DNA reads TGCGCCAGCAGCCAAGCGAACGTTGGGGCGAGTGAAAAACTGTTTTTT. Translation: CASSQANVGASEKLFF.

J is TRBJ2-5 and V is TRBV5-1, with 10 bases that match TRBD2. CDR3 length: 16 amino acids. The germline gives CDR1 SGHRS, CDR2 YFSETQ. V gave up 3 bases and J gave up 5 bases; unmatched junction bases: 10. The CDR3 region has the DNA TGCGCCAGCAGCTCCCCACTAGCGGGATGGATCGAGACCCAGTACTTC. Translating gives CASSSPLAGWIETQYF.

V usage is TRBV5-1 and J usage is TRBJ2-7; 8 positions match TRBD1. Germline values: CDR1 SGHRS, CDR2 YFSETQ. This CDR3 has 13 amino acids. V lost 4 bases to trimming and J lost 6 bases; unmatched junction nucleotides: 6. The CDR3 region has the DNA TGCGCCAGCAGCCATGGACAGGGAGGCGAGCAGTACTTC. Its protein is CASSHGQGGEQYF.